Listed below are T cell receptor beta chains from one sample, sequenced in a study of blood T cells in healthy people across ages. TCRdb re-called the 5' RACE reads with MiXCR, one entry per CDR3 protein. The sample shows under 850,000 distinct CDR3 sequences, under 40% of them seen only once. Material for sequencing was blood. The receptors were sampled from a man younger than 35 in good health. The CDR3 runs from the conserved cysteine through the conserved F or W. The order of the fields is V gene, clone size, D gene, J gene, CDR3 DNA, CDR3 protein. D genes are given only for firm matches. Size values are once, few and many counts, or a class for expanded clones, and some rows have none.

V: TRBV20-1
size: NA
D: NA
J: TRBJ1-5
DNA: TGCAGTGCTAGCCCCGGGAATAGCAATCAGCCCCAGCATTTT
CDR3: CSASPGNSNQPQHF

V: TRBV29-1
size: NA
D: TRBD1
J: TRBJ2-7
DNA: TGCAGCGTTGAATGGGCGACAGGGATAGGCTACGAGCAGTACTTC
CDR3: CSVEWATGIGYEQYF

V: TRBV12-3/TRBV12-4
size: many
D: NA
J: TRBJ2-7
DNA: TGTGCCAGCAGTTTAAATCTGGGAGGCGACGAGCAGTACTTC
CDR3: CASSLNLGGDEQYF

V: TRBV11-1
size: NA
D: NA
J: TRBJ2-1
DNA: TGTGCCAGCAGCTTGGCCCTTTTCTACAATGAGCAGTTCTTC
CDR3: CASSLALFYNEQFF

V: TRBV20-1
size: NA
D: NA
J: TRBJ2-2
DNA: TGCGGTGCTAGAGCTGTCGGCGGGGCAAACACCGGGGAGCTGTTTTTT
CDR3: CGARAVGGANTGELFF

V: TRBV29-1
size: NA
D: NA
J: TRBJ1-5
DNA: TGCAGCGTTGAAGAAGGTGGAGCCCAGCATTTT
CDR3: CSVEEGGAQHF

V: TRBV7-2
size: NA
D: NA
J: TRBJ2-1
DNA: TGTACCAGCAGCTTAGCGTCCTACAATGAGCAGTTCTTC
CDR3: CTSSLASYNEQFF

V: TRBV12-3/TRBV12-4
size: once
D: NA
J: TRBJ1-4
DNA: TGTGCCAGCAGTTTTCTCCAGAGGGCAACTAATGAAAAACTGTTTTTT
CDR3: CASSFLQRATNEKLFF

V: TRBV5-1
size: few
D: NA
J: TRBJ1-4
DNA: TGCGCCAGCAGCTTGCGCGGCTCGAATGAAAAACTGTTTTTT
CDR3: CASSLRGSNEKLFF

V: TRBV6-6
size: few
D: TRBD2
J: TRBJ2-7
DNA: TGTGCCAGCAGTCCCCGGGGGGGCGGGTACGAGCAGTACTTC
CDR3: CASSPRGGGYEQYF

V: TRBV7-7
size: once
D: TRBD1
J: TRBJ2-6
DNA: TGTGCCAGCAGACCAGGGACAGGCTTTGTCTCTGGGGCCAACGTCCTGACTTTC
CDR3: CASRPGTGFVSGANVLTF

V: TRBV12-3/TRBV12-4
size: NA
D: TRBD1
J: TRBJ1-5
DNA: TGTGCCAGCAGTTACGACAGGGCCTGGGATCAGCCCCAGCATTTT
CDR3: CASSYDRAWDQPQHF

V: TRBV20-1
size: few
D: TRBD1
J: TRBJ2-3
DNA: TGCAGTGCCGCCGCCGGGACAGGGGGCGCAGATACGCAGTATTTT
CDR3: CSAAAGTGGADTQYF

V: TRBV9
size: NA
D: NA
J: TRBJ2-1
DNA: TGTGCCAGCAGCGACAAATTACAGGGCGATGAGCAGTTCTTC
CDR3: CASSDKLQGDEQFF

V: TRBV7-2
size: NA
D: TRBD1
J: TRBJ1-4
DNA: TGTGCCAGCAGCTTGGAGACAGGGACTAATGAAAAACTGTTTTTT
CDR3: CASSLETGTNEKLFF

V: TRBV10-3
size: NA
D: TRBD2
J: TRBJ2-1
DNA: TGTGCCATCAGTGAGGGGACTAGCGGATACAATGAGCAGTTCTTC
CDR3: CAISEGTSGYNEQFF

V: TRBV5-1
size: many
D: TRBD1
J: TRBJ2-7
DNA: TGCGCCAGCAGCCTCAGGACAGGAGAGGGCGAGCAGTACTTC
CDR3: CASSLRTGEGEQYF

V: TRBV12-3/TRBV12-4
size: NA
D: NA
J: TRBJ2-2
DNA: TGTGCCAGCACCTCCGGGACTCCCACCGGGGAGCTGTTTTTT
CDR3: CASTSGTPTGELFF

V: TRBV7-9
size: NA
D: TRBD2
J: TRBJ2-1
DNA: TGTGCCAGCAGCTCCCCTACCGGGGGGGGCAATGAGCAGTTCTTC
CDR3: CASSSPTGGGNEQFF

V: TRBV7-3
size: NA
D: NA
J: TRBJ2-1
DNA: TGTGCCAGCGGGCGAAACTACAATGAGCGGTTCTTC
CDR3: CASGRNYNERFF

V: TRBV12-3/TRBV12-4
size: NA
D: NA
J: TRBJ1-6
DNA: TGTGCCAGCAGGCAAGACAAGGTGTCTTCACCCCTCCACTTT
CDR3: CASRQDKVSSPLHF

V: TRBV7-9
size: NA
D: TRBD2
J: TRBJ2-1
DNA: TGTGCCAGCAGCTTACCGACTAGCGGGGGAGAGCAGTTCTTC
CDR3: CASSLPTSGGEQFF

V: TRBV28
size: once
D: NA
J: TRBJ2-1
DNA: TGTGCCAGCAGTCCCAGGGGCATGAGTCTATACAATGAGCAGTTCTTC
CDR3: CASSPRGMSLYNEQFF

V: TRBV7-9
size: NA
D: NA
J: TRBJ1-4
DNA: TGTGCCAGCAGCTTAGCGACGGGCGGGACTAATGAAAAACTGTTTTTT
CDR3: CASSLATGGTNEKLFF

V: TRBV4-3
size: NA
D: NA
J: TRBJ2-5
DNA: TGCGCCAGCAGCCAGGAAACCGGGACTTCGTATCGGTGGTTTGAGCAGTACTTC
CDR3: CASSQETGTSYRWFEQYF

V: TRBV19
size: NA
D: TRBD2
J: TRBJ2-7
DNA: TGTGCCGGTAAGGCTAGCGGGATCTCCTACGAGCAGTACTTC
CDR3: CAGKASGISYEQYF

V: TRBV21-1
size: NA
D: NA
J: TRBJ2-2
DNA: TGTGCCAGCAGCGACGACCAACAGGCCCTCGGGACAGGGAACACCGGGGAGCTGTTTTTT
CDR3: CASSDDQQALGTGNTGELFF

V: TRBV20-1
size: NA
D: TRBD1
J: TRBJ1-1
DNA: TGCAGAGCCCCGGGGCAGGGGGGGACTGAAGCTTTCTTT
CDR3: CRAPGQGGTEAFF

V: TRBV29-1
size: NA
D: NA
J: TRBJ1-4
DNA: TGCAGCGTTGAAGGCGCGGATAATGAAAAACTGTTTTTT
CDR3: CSVEGADNEKLFF

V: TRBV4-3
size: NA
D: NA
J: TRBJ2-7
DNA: TGCGCCAGCAGCCAAGATCGCCTAAACAATGAGCAGTACTTC
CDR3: CASSQDRLNNEQYF

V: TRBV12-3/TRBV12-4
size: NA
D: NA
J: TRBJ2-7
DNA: TGTGCCAGCAGTTTAGGTGGTCGGCAGGGGTCTTACGAGCAGTACTTC
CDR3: CASSLGGRQGSYEQYF

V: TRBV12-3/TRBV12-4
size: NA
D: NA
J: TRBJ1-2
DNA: TGTGCCAGCACCCTAACTAAACAGGGAGTTCGGAATGGCTACACCTTC
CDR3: CASTLTKQGVRNGYTF

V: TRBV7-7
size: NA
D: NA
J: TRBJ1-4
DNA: TGTGCCAGCAGCCCGGGACCGATTGCAACTAATGAAAAACTGTTTTTT
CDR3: CASSPGPIATNEKLFF

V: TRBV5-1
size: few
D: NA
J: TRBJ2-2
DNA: TGCGCCAGCAGCTTGGCTAGGCAGGTCAACACCGGGGAGCTGTTTTTT
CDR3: CASSLARQVNTGELFF

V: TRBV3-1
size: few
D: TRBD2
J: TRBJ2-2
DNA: TGTGCCAGCAGCCCGGGACTAGCATTCGGGGAGCTGTTTTTT
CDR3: CASSPGLAFGELFF

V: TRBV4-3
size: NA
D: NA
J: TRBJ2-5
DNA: TGCGCCAGCAGCCAAGACGGAACCACAGAGACCCAGTACTTC
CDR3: CASSQDGTTETQYF

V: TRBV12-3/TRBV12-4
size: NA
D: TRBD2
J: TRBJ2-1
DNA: TGTGCCAGCAGTTTACCCCGCCGACTAGCGGGGAATGAGCAGTTCTTC
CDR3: CASSLPRRLAGNEQFF

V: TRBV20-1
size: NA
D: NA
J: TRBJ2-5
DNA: TGCAGGGCCCTAGCCGGGACATTCAGTAATGAGCAGTACTTC
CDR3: CRALAGTFSNEQYF

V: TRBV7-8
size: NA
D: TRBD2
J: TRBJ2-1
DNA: TGTGCCAGCAGCCGGACTAGCGGGAGGGGTAATGAGCAGTTCTTC
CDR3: CASSRTSGRGNEQFF

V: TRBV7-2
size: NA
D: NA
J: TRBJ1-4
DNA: TGTGCCAGCAGCTCGGGACTTACGGAAGGAAAACTGTTTTTT
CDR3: CASSSGLTEGKLFF

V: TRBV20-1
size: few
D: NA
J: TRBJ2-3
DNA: TGCAGTGCTAGTACTAGCACAGATACGCAGTATTTT
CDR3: CSASTSTDTQYF

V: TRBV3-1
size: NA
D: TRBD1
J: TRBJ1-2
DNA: TGTGCCAGCAGCCAACCCGGGACAGGGGACTATGACTACACCTTC
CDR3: CASSQPGTGDYDYTF

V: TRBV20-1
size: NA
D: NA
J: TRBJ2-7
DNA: TGCAGTGCTAGAGAGGTCGGAAGGTACGAGCAGTACTTC
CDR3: CSAREVGRYEQYF

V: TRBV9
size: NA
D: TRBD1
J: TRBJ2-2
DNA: TGTGCCAGCGACAGGGGTACCGGGGAGCTGTTTTTT
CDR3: CASDRGTGELFF

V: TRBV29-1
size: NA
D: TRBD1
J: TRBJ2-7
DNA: TGCAGCTCAGGAAGGGGACAGCCCAATGAGCGGTACTTC
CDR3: CSSGRGQPNERYF

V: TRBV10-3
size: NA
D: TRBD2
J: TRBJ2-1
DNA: TGTGCCATCAGTGAGGGCGTACTAGCGGGAGGCGATGAGCAGTTCTTC
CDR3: CAISEGVLAGGDEQFF

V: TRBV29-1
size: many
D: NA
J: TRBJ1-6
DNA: TGCAGCGTCCGCCCAGACACCAATTCACCCCTCCACTTT
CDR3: CSVRPDTNSPLHF

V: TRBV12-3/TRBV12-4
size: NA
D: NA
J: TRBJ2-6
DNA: TGTGCCAGCAGTTTAAGTCATACCTCTGGGGCCAACGTCCTGACTTTC
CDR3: CASSLSHTSGANVLTF

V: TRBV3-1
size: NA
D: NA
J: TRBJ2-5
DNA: TGTGCCAGCAGCCTGGTTCGGGGACGGTCCTACAAGGAGCAGTACTTC
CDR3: CASSLVRGRSYKEQYF

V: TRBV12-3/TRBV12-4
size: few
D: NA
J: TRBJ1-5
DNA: TGTGCCAGCGGATGGAGCAATCAGCCCCAGCATTTT
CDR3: CASGWSNQPQHF

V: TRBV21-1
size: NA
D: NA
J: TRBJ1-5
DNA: TGTGCCAGCAGCAAAGAGAGACGAGAGGGTACCGAGACCCAGCATTTT
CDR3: CASSKERREGTETQHF

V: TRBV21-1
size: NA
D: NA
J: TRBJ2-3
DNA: TGTGCCAGCGGCAAAGGTCCAAGTGTCTCCGATACGCAGTATTTT
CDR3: CASGKGPSVSDTQYF